Below, one TCR beta chain is given with its context. Only a few counts were recorded for this clonotype. Its antigen is unknown. Per-nucleotide qualities are absent, and no much larger clonotype sits a single base away. The record originates from a study of T-cell memory formation after mild COVID-19 (dated by TCRdb to 2020 to 2022). General notes on the study: Most TCR sequence clusters were specific to one of the two donors. T-cell clones expanding and contracting after mild COVID-19 in a couple of donors were tracked by longitudinal TCRalpha and TCRbeta repertoire sequencing. Two young, previously healthy adult volunteers made up the cohort, one male and one female. Study-wide findings and limitations: Some responding clones were detected in pre-infection memory, which suggested that pre-existing cross-reactive memory T cells had joined the SARS-CoV-2 response. Only a couple of mild cases were covered in the study, and larger cohorts including severe cases with pre-infection samples were considered necessary. Balanced CD4/CD8 phenotypes were observed for clones contracting from day 15 to 85, whereas a bias towards CD4+ was observed for a second wave of clones expanding from day 15 to 37. Whether the second-wave clones peaking on day 37 were SARS-CoV-2 specific was not confirmed. Contracting CD4+ clones were found mainly in CM and EM memory subsets, while CD8+ clones were enriched in EMRA.

PBMCs were isolated by Ficoll-Paque density gradient centrifugation. The reads were generated on an Illumina NovaSeq 6000. cDNA libraries for TCRalpha and TCRbeta were prepared by 5'RACE using constant-segment primers, with sample barcodes and unique molecular identifiers added. Trizol reagent was used to extract RNA from every sample. Library amplification was performed in two PCR steps, and a second sample barcode and Illumina TruSeq adapters were introduced in the second step. Sequencing of the libraries was done on an Illumina NovaSeq, producing 2 x 150 bp paired-end reads. From the authors' description of their analysis: With migec v1.2.7, reads were demultiplexed and then collapsed into UMI-guided consensus sequences. Using mixcr v2.1.11, UMI consensuses were aligned to TRA and TRB V and J templates and then assembled into clonotypes. A clonotype was counted as expanded or contracted only if both edgeR and NoisET called the change significant, with noise models trained on biological replicates. For edgeR calls, the thresholds were a false discovery rate-adjusted p below 0.01 and a log2 fold-change of 1. As an exploratory analysis of dynamics, max-normalized trajectories of the 1000 most abundant clonotypes were examined with PCA combined with hierarchical clustering. The CD4 or CD8 phenotype of responding clones was assigned using the separately sequenced CD4+ and CD8+ repertoires. The raw public data were reprocessed by TCRdb itself: fastp quality trimming at Q25, MiXCR clonotype calling, in-frame beta chains only. Identical CDR3 proteins give one entry, which carries the most common genes and DNA. These V and J calls derive from TCRdb rather than the authors' analysis. The sample table shows 500,000 to 650,000 distinct CDR3 sequences, and less than 25% are seen once. Jointly, the top ten make up under 8.5% of the sample.

Specimen: PBMCs or a T cell subset sorted from them (not recorded which). This clonotype was sampled from an adult woman who had mild COVID-19 (a few samples of this study predate the infection). The sample titles of this study are shuffled in the database, so cell type and time point are left out; the donor was told from shared clones.

The sequence in DNA is TGCGCCAGCAGCTTGGTGGGGGGCCAGGGACAAGAGACCCAGTACTTC. Translation gives CASSLVGGQGQETQYF. The V and J segments used are TRBV5-1 and TRBJ2-5; the D gene cannot be resolved beyond TRBD1 or TRBD2, each matching 6 bases. The trim is 0 bases for V and 2 bases for J, with a gap of 14 bases between the germline ends. CDR1 is given as SGHRS and CDR2 as YFSETQ, both from the germline V gene. Taken from cysteine to phenylalanine, the CDR3 has 16 residues. The CDR3 DNA has 48 bases and is translated from base 1.